The T cell receptor beta chain under discussion was sequenced for a study of blood T cell repertoires in COVID-19. Whole-study context: Sample material is recorded as cDNA or gDNA derived from T cells, B-cell-depleted T cells, or PBMCs.

This CDR3 has 17 amino acids. Germline-derived CDR1 and CDR2 are KGHSY and FQNENV. The V gene lost 4 bases and the J gene lost 8 bases, with 23 bases spanning the gap. Living in 24 US areas, the participants were between 18 and 89 years of age. Two negative PCRs, clearance, or symptom resolution characterized the recovered Cohort 3 donors. In the original workflow: Nucleated cell counts were estimated from reference gene primer amplification. The repertoire was sequenced with immunoSEQ multiplex PCR; TCRdb's copy has only in-frame clones and lacks some. That table furnishes V, J and clone size, whereas the DNA furnished D and trimming. The sample consists of about 310,000 clones, around 92% of them appearing once.

The sequence was obtained from a woman aged 25 to 39 who had recovered from COVID-19. This sequence joins TRBV16 and TRBJ2-2; possible D gene TRBD2, 6 bases. Source material: PBMCs or T cells enriched from blood (not recorded which). CDR3 nucleotides: TGTGCCAGCAGCCCTACTAGCCAGATTCCCGAAATGGGGGAGCTGTTTTTT. This sequence encodes CASSPTSQIPEMGELFF.